This T cell receptor (beta chain) was sequenced for a study of cytomegalovirus exposure and HLA in healthy donors. Points from the study as a whole: An apparent linkage of common viral pathogens to several of the most significant clusters emerged in a later analysis.

The PCR contained 60 Vbeta and 13 Jbeta primers. Using immunoSEQ multiplex PCR, the repertoire was profiled, and TCRdb retains in-frame clones only, with some absent. This table holds about 110,000 clones, around three quarters found once. About this clone: Its target is not known.

Trimming cost V 2 bases and J 0 bases, with 6 bases left between them. The CDR3 length is 13 residues. CDR1 and CDR2 from the germline V gene are SGHRS and YFSETQ. V is TRBV5-1 and J is TRBJ2-7, with no clear D. Specimen: PBMCs. The TCR comes from a woman aged 18-35 years in good health and CMV-seropositive. The CDR3 here is CASSFPGSYEQYF. The CDR3 bases are TGCGCCAGCAGCTTCCCAGGCTCCTACGAGCAGTACTTC.